The rows below give T cell receptor beta chains drawn from one sample of a study of lymphopenia after photon versus proton radiotherapy. Sequencing used immunoSEQ multiplex PCR; TCRdb keeps in-frame clones, though not all of them. This sample has approximately 71,000 clones; under 95% occur once, and the top ten carry approximately 2.9%. The source was peripheral blood, collected from a patient treated with photon-based radiotherapy. The receptors were gathered from a woman in her seventies with pancreatic cancer. CDR3s include the opening cysteine and the closing phenylalanine or tryptophan. Each record gives: clone size, D gene, J gene, V gene, CDR3 DNA, CDR3 protein. A D gene is named only where the DNA matches it firmly. For some rows the clone size is stated as once, few or many, or as a class when expanded; others skip it.

NA | NA | TRBJ1-6 | TRBV5-4 | TGTGCCAGCAGCTTGCCAGATAATTCACCCCTCCACTTT | CASSLPDNSPLHF
NA | NA | TRBJ2-1 | TRBV21-1 | TGTGCCAGCAGAGACCGGGGTCGCCATGAGCAGTTCTTC | CASRDRGRHEQFF
NA | NA | TRBJ1-2 | TRBV28 | TGTGCCAGCAGCCCTGGGGGGGGATACTATGGCTACACCTTC | CASSPGGGYYGYTF
NA | NA | TRBJ1-2 | TRBV19 | TGTGCCAGTAGTTATTCCGGACAGAGCTATGGCTACACCTTC | CASSYSGQSYGYTF
NA | NA | TRBJ2-3 | TRBV5-6 | TGTGCCAGCAGCTTGGTTTCAGATACGCAGTATTTT | CASSLVSDTQYF
NA | TRBD1 | TRBJ1-3 | TRBV28 | TGTGCCAGCAGCGGGGACAGAAGCGCTGACACCATATATTTT | CASSGDRSADTIYF
NA | NA | TRBJ2-1 | TRBV29-1 | TGCAGCGTTGAAGAAGGGCTAGCCGGCTACAATGAGCAGTTCTTC | CSVEEGLAGYNEQFF
NA | NA | TRBJ1-1 | TRBV5-8 | TGTGCCAGCAGGGTCTCTGGGGGGAAAGCTTTCTTT | CASRVSGGKAFF
NA | NA | TRBJ2-7 | TRBV7-3 | TGTGCCAGCAGCCCCAGAAGACTACTCTACGAGCAGTACTTC | CASSPRRLLYEQYF
NA | NA | TRBJ2-7 | TRBV19 | TGTGCCAGTAGTATAGATGGTTGGAGGCACTACGAGCAGTACTTC | CASSIDGWRHYEQYF
few | NA | TRBJ2-7 | TRBV4-1 | TGCGCCAGCTCGTCGTGGTGGAGGGGCAACTACGAGCAGTACTTC | CASSSWWRGNYEQYF
NA | NA | TRBJ2-7 | TRBV21-1 | TGTGCCAGCAGTTGTCTTACGGGGTCCTACGAGCAGTACTTC | CASSCLTGSYEQYF
NA | NA | TRBJ2-7 | TRBV19 | TGTGCCAGTAGTATAGGTCTAAGCACGGTAGTAAACTCCTACGAGCAGTACTTC | CASSIGLSTVVNSYEQYF
NA | NA | TRBJ2-2 | TRBV5-4 | TGTGCCAGCAGCCCCGGGGGTAGGGCGGGCATCGGGGAGCTGTTTTTT | CASSPGGRAGIGELFF
NA | TRBD1 | TRBJ2-7 | TRBV19 | TGTGCCAGTAGTCTGGGACAGGTCAGTGAGCAGTACTTC | CASSLGQVSEQYF
few | NA | TRBJ2-7 | TRBV28 | TGTGCCAGCAGTCACCGGGTTAAGCAGTACTTC | CASSHRVKQYF
NA | TRBD1 | TRBJ2-7 | TRBV28 | TGTGCCAGCGAACGAGGGGGCAGGTACGAGCAGTACTTC | CASERGGRYEQYF
NA | NA | TRBJ2-7 | TRBV4-3 | TGCGCCAGCAGCCAAGATCTTGGGGGGAGCGGGTCATACGAGCAGTACTTC | CASSQDLGGSGSYEQYF
once | TRBD2 | TRBJ2-7 | TRBV7-2 | TGTGCCAGCAGCTCGCCCCCCGGGACTAGCAAGTACTTC | CASSSPPGTSKYF
NA | NA | TRBJ2-7 | TRBV27 | TGTGCCAGCAGTTTGTCGGGCAAGAGCTCCTACGAGCAGTACTTC | CASSLSGKSSYEQYF
NA | NA | TRBJ2-1 | TRBV18 | TGTGCCAGCTCACCAATACTGGAGGGCAATGAGCAGTTCTTC | CASSPILEGNEQFF
NA | NA | TRBJ2-3 | TRBV21-1 | TGTGCCAGCAGCAAAGACGAGACCCTTTCACTAGCGGGGCAAGATACGCAGTATTTT | CASSKDETLSLAGQDTQYF
NA | TRBD2 | TRBJ2-1 | TRBV4-1 | TGCGCCAGCAGCCCAAAACCTAGCGGGAGGGCCCTCAATGAGCAGTTCTTC | CASSPKPSGRALNEQFF
NA | TRBD2 | TRBJ2-3 | TRBV7-9 | TGTGCCAGCGGCCGGACTAGCGGGACTTCCACAGATACGCAGTATTTT | CASGRTSGTSTDTQYF
NA | NA | TRBJ2-1 | TRBV7-8 | TGTGCCAGCAGCTTACTCTCGGCGGAACCGAATGAGCAGTTCTTC | CASSLLSAEPNEQFF
NA | NA | TRBJ1-1 | TRBV29-1 | TGCAGCGTTTTTATCGTGAACACTGAAGCTTTCTTT | CSVFIVNTEAFF
NA | NA | TRBJ2-7 | TRBV11-2 | TGTGCCAGCAGCCTTGTAGCCAAGGACGAGCAGTACTTC | CASSLVAKDEQYF
NA | NA | TRBJ1-2 | TRBV19 | TGTGCCAGTAGTATAGCGGGGGCACGCGACTATGGCTACACCTTC | CASSIAGARDYGYTF
NA | TRBD1 | TRBJ1-1 | TRBV7-2 | TGTGCCAGCAGCCAAACCTTCGACAGGGTCAACACTGAAGCTTTCTTT | CASSQTFDRVNTEAFF
NA | NA | TRBJ2-1 | TRBV15 | TGTGCCACCAGCAGGATCACCCGGGCTAGCAGACTCAATGAGCAGTTCTTC | CATSRITRASRLNEQFF
NA | TRBD2 | TRBJ2-1 | TRBV7-2 | TGTGCCAGCAGCTTAGATAGCGGGAGGCACAATGAGCAGTTCTTC | CASSLDSGRHNEQFF
NA | NA | TRBJ1-2 | TRBV7-2 | TGTGCCAGCAGCTTATTCCCCAGCGAAGGCGTGGGGGCTTATGGCTACACCTTC | CASSLFPSEGVGAYGYTF
NA | NA | TRBJ2-2 | TRBV11-2 | TGTGCCAGCAGCTTAGTAAGGGCCAGAGACACCGGGGAGCTGTTTTTT | CASSLVRARDTGELFF
NA | NA | TRBJ1-1 | TRBV5-1 | TGCGCCAGCAGCTCAGGGCAGGGTCGCGGCACTGAAGCTTTCTTT | CASSSGQGRGTEAFF
NA | TRBD1 | TRBJ2-7 | TRBV2 | TGTGCCAGCAGTCCCCAAAGATACAGGGGCGAGCAGTACTTC | CASSPQRYRGEQYF
NA | NA | TRBJ2-3 | TRBV7-3 | TGTGCCAGCAGCCCGGCAGGGGCAGATACGCAGTATTTT | CASSPAGADTQYF
NA | TRBD1 | TRBJ2-7 | TRBV5-4 | TGTGCCAGCAGCCTTCGGGACAGTTACGAGCAGTACTTC | CASSLRDSYEQYF
NA | NA | TRBJ2-7 | TRBV28 | TGTGCCAGCAGTTTCCGAGTTGGCTACGAGCAGTACTTC | CASSFRVGYEQYF
NA | NA | TRBJ2-6 | TRBV19 | TGTGCCAGTAGTCCCTACGGGGAGTCCGGGGCCAACGTCCTGACTTTC | CASSPYGESGANVLTF
NA | NA | TRBJ1-1 | TRBV27 | TGTGCCAGCAGCCGGTGGGGCACTGAAGCTTTCTTT | CASSRWGTEAFF
NA | NA | TRBJ2-1 | TRBV29-1 | TGCAGCGTTGAAGCCGGGGCCAATGAGCAGTTCTTC | CSVEAGANEQFF
NA | NA | TRBJ2-1 | TRBV7-9 | TGTGCCAGCAGCCCCGGGACCCAATACAATGAGCAGTTCTTC | CASSPGTQYNEQFF
NA | TRBD2 | TRBJ2-5 | TRBV5-1 | TGCGCCAGCAGCTTGGCGGGACTAGCGGGAGATGGGACCCAGTACTTC | CASSLAGLAGDGTQYF
NA | NA | TRBJ1-5 | TRBV28 | TGTGCCAGCAGTTTTCGGGGGCCCACCCATCAGCCCCAGCATTTT | CASSFRGPTHQPQHF
NA | NA | TRBJ2-5 | TRBV19 | TGTGCCAGTAGTATCCAGGGGTCTGAGACCCAGTACTTC | CASSIQGSETQYF
NA | TRBD2 | TRBJ2-7 | TRBV7-2 | TGTGCCAGCAGCTTAGCGGGGTATAGCGGGATCGGGCAGTACTTC | CASSLAGYSGIGQYF
NA | NA | TRBJ2-2 | TRBV7-8 | TGTGCCAGCAGCTTAGGCGGAGACTACACCGGGGAGCTGTTTTTT | CASSLGGDYTGELFF
NA | TRBD1 | TRBJ2-3 | TRBV11-3 | TGTGCCAGCAGCTTAGACCCAGGGGGCGCTGGGACAGATACGCAGTATTTT | CASSLDPGGAGTDTQYF
NA | NA | TRBJ1-3 | TRBV7-9 | TGTGCCAGCAGCCCTGACATGGGATTCTCTGGAAACACCATATATTTT | CASSPDMGFSGNTIYF